Below are 4 T cell receptor beta chains sequenced from a single sample in a study of CD8 T cells in Susac syndrome. The authors reverse transcribed roughly 0.5 to 1 ug RNA with random hexamers. TCRdb called the immunoSEQ multiplex PCR reads again in MiXCR, with one record for every CDR3 protein. Of about 180,000 distinct CDR3 sequences in the sample, approximately 95% were seen once. Input material: CD8+ T cells from PBMCs. The receptors were gathered from a human donor with multiple sclerosis.

The chain carries TRBV19 and TRBJ2-3; 7 bases align to TRBD1. The CDR3 spans 13 residues. Per the germline V gene, CDR1 is LNHDA and CDR2 is SQIVND (reference sequence). V shed 4 bases and J 5 bases; nucleotides not matched to a gene: 3. The CDR3 DNA follows: TGTGCCAGTAGTAACAGGGGAAAAGATACGCAGTATTTT. This translates into CASSNRGKDTQYF.

CDR3: CASSDLFGTGGWGHQETQYF. The CDR3 DNA reads TGTGCCAGCAGTGATCTTTTCGGGACAGGGGGCTGGGGCCATCAAGAGACCCAGTACTTC. This chain uses TRBV6-1 with TRBJ2-5; 12 positions match TRBD1. With 3 bases clipped from V and 2 bases from J, the junction kept 16 bases outside the gene matches. Germline V gene sequence: CDR1 MNHNS, CDR2 SASEGT. This CDR3 is 20 amino acids long.

The chain employs TRBV6-6 and TRBJ2-6; unclear D gene. Trimming took off 5 bases at V and 4 bases at J, with 9 bases between the two ends. CDR1 and CDR2 (germline): MNHNY, SVGAGI (reference sequence). The CDR3 loop spans 14 amino acids. This CDR3 is CASSADWGANVLTF. The DNA for the CDR3 is TGTGCCAGCAGTGCCGACTGGGGGGCCAACGTCCTGACTTTC.

This chain connects TRBV2 to TRBJ1-6; no definite D call. Germline V lookup: CDR1 SNHLY, CDR2 FYNNEI. This CDR3 comprises 13 residues. V lost 6 bases and J 2 bases, leaving 5 bases between the germline ends. CDR3 nucleotides: TGTGCCAGCAGGGATCCCTATAATTCACCCCTCCACTTT. Amino acids: CASRDPYNSPLHF.